The present T cell receptor (beta chain) was sequenced within a study of T cell responses to AZD1222 COVID-19 vaccine. The table came from immunoSEQ multiplex PCR; TCRdb's copy has only in-frame clones and leaves some out. The sample holds more than 150,000 clones, roughly nine tenths seen once. As concerns this clone: Its antigen remains unidentified.

Study findings and constraints: Spike regions recognized by vaccine-associated CD4 TCRs spanned the protein, led by 160-218 and 743-854.

The CDR3 contains 19 residues. The V gene is TRBV21-1, the J gene TRBJ1-1. TRBV21-1 is a documented pseudogene. The TCR originated in an adult who received the AZD1222 COVID-19 vaccine. The input for sequencing was peripheral blood, taken 28 days after the second AZD1222 dose. CDR3 coding DNA: TGTGCCAGCAGCGATGACAGTCTGCCGTATGCGGGCATGAACACTGAAGCTTTCTTT. This gives the protein CASSDDSLPYAGMNTEAFF.